These 12 T cell receptor beta chains were all obtained from the same sample, sequenced in a study of T cells in Graves' hyperthyroidism and ophthalmopathy. Amplification yielded TCR beta CDR3 regions, with RNA transcripts as the source. First-round RT-PCR of the TCR CDR3 relied on the HTBI primer set. Each CDR3 protein is one row after TCRdb ran MiXCR on the multiplex PCR reads. The sample contains approximately 400,000 distinct CDR3 sequences, 15% to 18% of which appear only once. The sequencing sample was made of blood. The origin of the receptors is a woman aged 18-29 years with Graves' hyperthyroidism that later progressed to Graves' ophthalmopathy.

This clonotype was seen many times. The chain uses TRBV15 and TRBJ1-4; no reliable D call. The germline gives CDR1 LNHNV, CDR2 YYDKDF (reference sequence). The V end lost 1 base, the J end lost 5 bases, and 11 bases lay between the germline ends. The CDR3 has 15 residues. The DNA for the CDR3 is TGTGCCACCAGCAGAGCGGGAGCAAAAAATGAAAAACTGTTTTTT. This gives the protein CATSRAGAKNEKLFF.

The sample holds many counts of this clonotype. The rearrangement uses TRBV27 and TRBJ2-7; D assignment may be TRBD1 or TRBD2 (5 bases each). Per the germline V gene, CDR1 is MNHEY and CDR2 is SMNVEV (reference sequence). The length of the CDR3 is 13 residues. The V end lost 2 bases, the J end lost 6 bases, and 11 bases lay between the germline ends. The CDR3 spells CASSLTGATEQYF. CDR3 bases: TGTGCCAGCAGTTTAACCGGGGCAACCGAGCAGTACTTC.

The chain carries TRBV27 and TRBJ2-7; 7 bases match TRBD1. The germline gives CDR1 MNHEY, CDR2 SMNVEV (reference sequence). This CDR3 is built from 19 residues. V shed 5 bases and J 5 bases; nucleotides not matched to a gene: 24. CDR3 nucleotides: TGTGCCAGCAGTCCCACGCCGCTAACTGGGACAGTGGAATGGGACGAGCAGTACTTC. It codes for CASSPTPLTGTVEWDEQYF.

The rearrangement uses TRBV28 and TRBJ1-4; tentatively, D is TRBD1 (6 bases). CDR3 size: 17 residues. From germline, CDR1 is MDHEN and CDR2 SYDVKM. With 4 bases removed from V and 0 bases from J, the gap between germline ends came to 15 bases. In DNA, the CDR3 is TGTGCCAGCAGTTATCAACCACAGGGCACAACTAATGAAAAACTGTTTTTT. It specifies CASSYQPQGTTNEKLFF.

The V call is TRBV4-1, the J call TRBJ1-5; D call uncertain. CDR1 and CDR2 (germline): MGHRA, YSYEKL. The CDR3 sequence is 15 residues long. V was pared by 1 base and J by 6 bases, with 13 bases between. CDR3 DNA sequence: TGCGCCAGCAGCCAAGGTCCCGGAGGGCGTCAGCCCCAGCATTTT. It translates to CASSQGPGGRQPQHF.

This clonotype was seen at least ten times. The gene calls are TRBV11-2 and TRBJ1-5; D not resolved. V was clipped by 6 bases and J by 0 bases, with 18 bases between them. This CDR3 spans 17 amino acids. In germline, CDR1 is SGHAT, CDR2 FQNNGV. CDR3 in DNA: TGTGCCAGCAGGACGAACGGAATACTTATTAGCAATCAGCCCCAGCATTTT. Translation gives CASRTNGILISNQPQHF. The entire variable domain, with the rest obtained from reference TRBV11-2 and TRBJ1-5, is as follows: EAGVAQSPRYKIIEKRQSVAFWCNPISGHATLYWYQQILGQGPKLLIQFQNNGVVDDSQLPKDRFSAERLKGVDSTLKIQPAKLEDSAVYLCASRTNGILISNQPQHFGDGTRLSIL.

This clonotype was recorded many times. This chain connects TRBV28 to TRBJ2-2; D unresolved. CDR1 MDHEN and CDR2 SYDVKM come from the germline V gene. The CDR3 is 14 amino acids. V was pared by 7 bases and J by 5 bases, with 14 bases between. The CDR3 loop is CASIGSLTTGELFF. The DNA of the CDR3 is TGTGCCAGCATTGGGTCCCTGACAACCGGGGAGCTGTTTTTT.

This clonotype was recorded many times. This chain links TRBV27 with TRBJ1-2; the D is unclear. Trimming removed 5 bases at V and 4 bases at J, with 17 bases between. The CDR3 loop spans 15 amino acids. Germline assignment: CDR1 MNHEY and CDR2 SMNVEV (reference sequence). Here the CDR3 reads CASSPRYDGFYGYTF. For the CDR3, the DNA is TGTGCCAGCAGTCCAAGATACGACGGATTCTATGGCTACACCTTC.

This chain joins TRBV10-3 and TRBJ2-5; 10 bases line up with TRBD1. This CDR3 contains 15 residues. Losses at the gene ends were 6 bases for V and 4 bases for J; bases not matched to a gene: 8. Per the germline V gene, CDR1 is ENHRY and CDR2 is SYGVKD. This CDR3 reads CAISTPGDRGETQYF. CDR3 coding DNA: TGTGCCATCAGCACCCCGGGGGACAGGGGAGAGACCCAGTACTTC.

This clonotype was seen many times. The CDR3, as DNA: TGTGCCAGCATCCCGAAGGGAACCGGGACAGGAAGCTACAATGAGCAGTTCTTC. Translated: CASIPKGTGTGSYNEQFF. The rearrangement links TRBV28 to TRBJ2-1; 8 bases map to TRBD1. CDR1 is MDHEN and CDR2 is SYDVKM in the germline V gene. Trimming removed 7 bases from V and 3 bases from J; junction bases left unmatched: 17. This CDR3 region has 18 residues.

The rearrangement uses TRBV7-9 and TRBJ1-2; TRBD1 matches at 12 bases. CDR3 length: 17 residues. The germline CDR1 and CDR2 sequences are SEHNR and FQNEAQ (reference sequence). The junction had 11 bases not matched to a gene; V was cut back by 7 bases and J by 2 bases. The CDR3: CASTPGTGGYANYGYTF. CDR3 in DNA: TGTGCCAGCACCCCCGGGACAGGGGGCTACGCCAACTATGGCTACACCTTC. Supplemented by reference TRBV7-9 and TRBJ1-2, the full variable domain reads DTGVSQNPRHKITKRGQNVTFRCDPISEHNRLYWYRQTLGQGPEFLTYFQNEAQLEKSRLLSDRFSAERPKGSFSTLEIQRTEQGDSAMYLCASTPGTGGYANYGYTFGSGTRLTVV.

The chain links TRBV27 to TRBJ1-6, with a possible D match to TRBD1 (6 bases). Trimming removed 2 bases from V and 9 bases from J, with 26 bases in between. CDR3 length: 19 residues. Germline CDR1 is MNHEY and CDR2 is SMNVEV (reference sequence). CDR3 coding DNA: TGTGCCAGCAGTTTAGGGGGGGTGGTGGGGGGCGGCCGCGGTTCACCCCTCCACTTT. Protein sequence: CASSLGGVVGGGRGSPLHF.